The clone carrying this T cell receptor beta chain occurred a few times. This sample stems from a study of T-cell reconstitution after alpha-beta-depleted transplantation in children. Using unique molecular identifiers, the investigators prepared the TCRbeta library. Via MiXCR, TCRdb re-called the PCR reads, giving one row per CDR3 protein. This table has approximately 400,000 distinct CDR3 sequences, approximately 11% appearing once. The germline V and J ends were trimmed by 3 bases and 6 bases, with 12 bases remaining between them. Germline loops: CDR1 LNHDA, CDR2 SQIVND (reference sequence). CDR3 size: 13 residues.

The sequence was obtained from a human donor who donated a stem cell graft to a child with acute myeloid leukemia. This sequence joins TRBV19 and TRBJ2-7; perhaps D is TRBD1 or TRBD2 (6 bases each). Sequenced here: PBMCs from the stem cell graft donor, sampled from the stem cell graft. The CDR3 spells CASSMVGGGEQYV. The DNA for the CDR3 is TGTGCCAGTAGTATGGTTGGAGGGGGCGAGCAGTACGTC.